This record covers a single T cell receptor beta chain. This specimen belongs to a study of blood T cell repertoires in COVID-19. Study-wide context: COVID-19 samples from acute and convalescent phases originated in the United States, Italy and Spain. Nucleic acid was either cDNA or gDNA, and it came from T cells, B-cell-depleted T cells, or PBMCs.

Authors' data handling: Cell counts per sample came from amplifying reference gene primers. Data came from immunoSEQ multiplex PCR; TCRdb stores just in-frame clones and leaves some out. V and J calls and clone size are those listed in that table; D and trimming were worked out from the DNA. The table has about 160,000 clones, roughly 73% seen once. The ends were cut back, 0 bases at V and 6 bases at J, with 12 bases in the middle. The CDR3 totals 15 residues. Germline V lookup: CDR1 SGHRS, CDR2 YFSETQ. This TCR came from a man in his sixties or seventies with acute or convalescent COVID-19. Sequences were obtained from peripheral blood. The chain combines TRBV5-1 with TRBJ2-2; D not certain. The CDR3 bases are TGCGCCAGCAGCTTGGAGCCTCTCGTACCCGGGGAGCTGTTTTTT. The encoded protein is CASSLEPLVPGELFF. Based on the CDR3 plus reference TRBV5-1 and TRBJ2-2, the full variable domain is KAGVTQTPRYLIKTRGQQVTLSCSPISGHRSVSWYQQTPGQGLQFLFEYFSETQRNKGNFPGRFSGRQFSNSRSEMNVSTLELGDSALYLCASSLEPLVPGELFFGEGSRLTVL.